This T cell receptor (beta chain) is from a study of cytomegalovirus exposure and HLA in healthy donors. Study information: HLA-typed donors were the source of around 77 million unique TCRs held in an early data release. There were 350 to 450 genotyped donors. Of these, 81% fell in the genetic ancestry cluster associated with self-reported Caucasian donors.

On this clone: What it binds is not known.

Whole-study findings and limits: TCR beta chain V- and J-gene trimming was linked, in a later analysis, to a missense variant in DCLRE1C. Roughly even sequencing depth across donors was the assumption behind the presence/absence analyses.

Vbeta (60) and Jbeta (13) primers were used in the PCR. Libraries were prepared by immunoSEQ multiplex PCR; TCRdb keeps only in-frame clonotypes and omits some of them. This listing includes around 140,000 clones. V shed 3 bases, J shed 5 bases, and the junction held 8 bases outside the gene matches. The CDR3 consists of 14 residues. Germline lookup yields CDR1 SGDLS and CDR2 YYNGEE. V is TRBV9 and J is TRBJ2-7; 7 nucleotides align to TRBD2. This sequence originates from a male donor in good health and CMV-seronegative. Sequenced: PBMCs. Here the CDR3 reads CASSGGVTSNEQYF. CDR3 nucleotide sequence: TGTGCCAGCAGCGGAGGGGTGACTAGCAACGAGCAGTACTTC.